This T cell receptor beta chain was found in a study of blood T cell repertoires in COVID-19. Study overall: Sample material is recorded as cDNA or gDNA derived from T cells, B-cell-depleted T cells, or PBMCs.

This CDR3 contains 13 residues. Germline CDR1 is WNHNN and CDR2 is SYGVQD (reference sequence). V gave up 6 bases and J gave up 9 bases; unmatched junction bases: 7. The repertoire was sequenced with immunoSEQ multiplex PCR; TCRdb's copy has only in-frame clones and lacks some. The sample has about 97,000 clones; approximately 84% are singletons. V usage is TRBV10-1 and J usage is TRBJ2-1; TRBD2 agrees at 8 bases. Source material: peripheral blood. This receptor was taken from a man aged 55 to 69 with acute or convalescent COVID-19. The CDR3 here is CASREREGREQFF. The CDR3 DNA follows: TGCGCCAGCAGGGAACGGGAGGGCCGTGAGCAGTTCTTC.